This T cell receptor (beta chain) was recovered during a study of T cell repertoires in cytomegalovirus infection. Study-level background: A matching HLA type, together with CMV infection, was signaled by public TCR beta signatures.

This clonotype was recorded many times. The antigen is not known. Using its own MiXCR run on the reads, TCRdb lists one record per CDR3 protein. The sample has 350,000 to 450,000 distinct CDR3 sequences, approximately 18% seen once. Study outcomes and limitations: Cumulative public TCR beta family frequency identified CMV carriers with the relevant HLA. Clonotype analysis showed dominance of the ex vivo response by HLA-C-restricted CMV-specific TCR beta clonotypes.

The CDR3 is 12 amino acids. Trimming cost V 2 bases and J 10 bases, with 9 bases left between them. The germline gives CDR1 MNHEY, CDR2 SVGEGT. The chain combines TRBV6-2 or TRBV6-3 with TRBJ2-1, with D perhaps TRBD1 or TRBD2 (5 bases each). The TCR comes from a human donor in good health (CMV status not recorded). Some clones in this sample may be carry-over from other donors' samples. Sequencing was performed on PBMCs. The CDR3 DNA reads TGTGCCAGCAGTTACGGGGGTAGAGAGCAGTTCTTC. Encoded protein: CASSYGGREQFF.